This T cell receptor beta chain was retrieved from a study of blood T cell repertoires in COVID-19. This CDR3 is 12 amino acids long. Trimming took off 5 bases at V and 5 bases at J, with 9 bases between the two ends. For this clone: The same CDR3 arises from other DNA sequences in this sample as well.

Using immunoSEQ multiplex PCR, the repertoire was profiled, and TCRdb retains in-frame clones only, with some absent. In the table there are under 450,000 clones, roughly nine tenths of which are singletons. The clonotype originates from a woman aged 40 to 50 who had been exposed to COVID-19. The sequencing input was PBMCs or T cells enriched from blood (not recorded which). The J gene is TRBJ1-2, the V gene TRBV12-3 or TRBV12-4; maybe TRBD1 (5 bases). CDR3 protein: CASSPQGYGYTF. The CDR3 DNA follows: TGTGCCAGCAGTCCGCAGGGTTATGGCTACACCTTC.